Below, 5 T cell receptor beta chains from the same sample are listed, as sequenced in a study of blood T cells in healthy people across ages. Primed by a sample-barcoded 5' primer and a J-beta primer mix, a second PCR proceeded for about 7 to 12 cycles. TCRdb recomputed calls from the 5' RACE reads with MiXCR, one row per CDR3 protein. The sample carries about 1.4 million distinct CDR3 sequences, roughly 59% recorded once. The material sequenced was blood. Every receptor here comes from a man between 18 and 29 years old in good health.

This clonotype was seen more than once but under ten times. The genes are TRBV7-2 and TRBJ2-1; D uncertain. V lost 7 bases and J lost 4, with 11 bases in between. The germline gives CDR1 SGHTA, CDR2 FQGNSA. This CDR3 contains 13 residues. The CDR3 DNA follows: TGTGCCAGCACCGCTGGATCATACAATGAGCAGTTCTTC. Its translation: CASTAGSYNEQFF.

The gene calls are TRBV2 and TRBJ2-4, with TRBD2 matching 14 bases. The CDR3 loop spans 20 amino acids. The germline V gene has CDR1 SNHLY and CDR2 FYNNEI. Trimming removed 6 bases from V and 5 bases from J; junction bases left unmatched: 18. This CDR3 is CASSSELGLAGVLPENIQYF. CDR3 DNA: TGTGCCAGCAGCTCAGAACTGGGACTAGCGGGAGTACTGCCAGAAAACATTCAGTACTTC. The full variable domain, with the rest looked up from reference TRBV2 and TRBJ2-4, is EPEVTQTPSHQVTQMGQEVILRCVPISNHLYFYWYRQILGQKVEFLVSFYNNEISEKSEIFDDQFSVERPDGSNFTLKIRSTKLEDSAMYFCASSSELGLAGVLPENIQYFGAGTRLSVL.

This clonotype came up a few times. J is TRBJ1-2 and V is TRBV11-2, with TRBD1 as a possible D gene (5 bases). Per the germline V gene, CDR1 is SGHAT and CDR2 is FQNNGV. The length of the CDR3 is 15 residues. Trimming stripped 5 bases from V and 0 bases from J, with 13 bases between. CDR3 region: CASSPPDTPNYGYTF. For the CDR3, the DNA is TGTGCCAGCAGCCCCCCGGACACTCCTAACTATGGCTACACCTTC.

The CDR3 loop reads CSVEGRVTDTEAFF. The CDR3 bases are TGCAGCGTTGAAGGAAGGGTAACGGACACTGAAGCTTTCTTT. V gene TRBV29-1 combines with J gene TRBJ1-1, with unresolved D. The CDR3 is 14 residues long. V lost 1 base and J lost 3, with 12 bases in between. The germline V gene encodes CDR1 SQVTM and CDR2 ANQGSEA.

This clonotype was seen only a few times. J is TRBJ1-5 and V is TRBV4-1; no clear D gene. Trimming removed 2 bases at V and 4 bases at J, with 9 bases between. The V gene's germline CDR1 is MGHRA and CDR2 YSYEKL. The CDR3 spans 14 residues. The CDR3 region has the DNA TGCGCCAGCAGCCAATTGGGAGAAAATCAGCCCCAGCATTTT. Protein sequence: CASSQLGENQPQHF.